This T cell receptor beta chain stems from a study of T cell clones after liver transplantation. This CDR3 has 13 amino acids. CDR1 and CDR2 from the germline V gene are SGHTA and FQGNSA. Trimming pared 5 bases from V and 4 bases from J, leaving 10 bases between. Clones were sequenced by immunoSEQ multiplex PCR, and TCRdb holds only the in-frame ones, with some missing. The sample records approximately 65,000 clones, over 90% being singletons. This clone was seen more than once but under ten times. This specimen consisted of CD4+ T cells from blood, obtained 25 months after liver transplant. The TCR comes from a human patient who received a liver transplant. These T cells may partly come from the graft donor. This chain links TRBV7-2 with TRBJ2-3; D is undetermined. The CDR3 DNA sequence: TGTGCCAGCAGCATCGGATTGTCAGATACGCAGTATTTT. Translation gives CASSIGLSDTQYF.